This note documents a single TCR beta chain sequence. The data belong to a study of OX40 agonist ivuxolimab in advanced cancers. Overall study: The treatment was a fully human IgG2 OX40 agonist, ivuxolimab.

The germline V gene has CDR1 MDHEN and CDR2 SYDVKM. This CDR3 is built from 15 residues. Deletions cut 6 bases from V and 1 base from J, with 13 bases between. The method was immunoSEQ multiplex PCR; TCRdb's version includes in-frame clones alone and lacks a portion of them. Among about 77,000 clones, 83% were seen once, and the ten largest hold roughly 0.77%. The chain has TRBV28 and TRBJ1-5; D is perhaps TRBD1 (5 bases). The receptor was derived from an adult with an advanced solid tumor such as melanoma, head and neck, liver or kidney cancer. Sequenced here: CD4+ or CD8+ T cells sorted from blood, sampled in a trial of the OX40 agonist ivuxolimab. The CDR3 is CASSQTDSSNQPQHF. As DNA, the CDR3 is TGTGCCAGCAGCCAAACCGACAGCAGCAATCAGCCCCAGCATTTT.